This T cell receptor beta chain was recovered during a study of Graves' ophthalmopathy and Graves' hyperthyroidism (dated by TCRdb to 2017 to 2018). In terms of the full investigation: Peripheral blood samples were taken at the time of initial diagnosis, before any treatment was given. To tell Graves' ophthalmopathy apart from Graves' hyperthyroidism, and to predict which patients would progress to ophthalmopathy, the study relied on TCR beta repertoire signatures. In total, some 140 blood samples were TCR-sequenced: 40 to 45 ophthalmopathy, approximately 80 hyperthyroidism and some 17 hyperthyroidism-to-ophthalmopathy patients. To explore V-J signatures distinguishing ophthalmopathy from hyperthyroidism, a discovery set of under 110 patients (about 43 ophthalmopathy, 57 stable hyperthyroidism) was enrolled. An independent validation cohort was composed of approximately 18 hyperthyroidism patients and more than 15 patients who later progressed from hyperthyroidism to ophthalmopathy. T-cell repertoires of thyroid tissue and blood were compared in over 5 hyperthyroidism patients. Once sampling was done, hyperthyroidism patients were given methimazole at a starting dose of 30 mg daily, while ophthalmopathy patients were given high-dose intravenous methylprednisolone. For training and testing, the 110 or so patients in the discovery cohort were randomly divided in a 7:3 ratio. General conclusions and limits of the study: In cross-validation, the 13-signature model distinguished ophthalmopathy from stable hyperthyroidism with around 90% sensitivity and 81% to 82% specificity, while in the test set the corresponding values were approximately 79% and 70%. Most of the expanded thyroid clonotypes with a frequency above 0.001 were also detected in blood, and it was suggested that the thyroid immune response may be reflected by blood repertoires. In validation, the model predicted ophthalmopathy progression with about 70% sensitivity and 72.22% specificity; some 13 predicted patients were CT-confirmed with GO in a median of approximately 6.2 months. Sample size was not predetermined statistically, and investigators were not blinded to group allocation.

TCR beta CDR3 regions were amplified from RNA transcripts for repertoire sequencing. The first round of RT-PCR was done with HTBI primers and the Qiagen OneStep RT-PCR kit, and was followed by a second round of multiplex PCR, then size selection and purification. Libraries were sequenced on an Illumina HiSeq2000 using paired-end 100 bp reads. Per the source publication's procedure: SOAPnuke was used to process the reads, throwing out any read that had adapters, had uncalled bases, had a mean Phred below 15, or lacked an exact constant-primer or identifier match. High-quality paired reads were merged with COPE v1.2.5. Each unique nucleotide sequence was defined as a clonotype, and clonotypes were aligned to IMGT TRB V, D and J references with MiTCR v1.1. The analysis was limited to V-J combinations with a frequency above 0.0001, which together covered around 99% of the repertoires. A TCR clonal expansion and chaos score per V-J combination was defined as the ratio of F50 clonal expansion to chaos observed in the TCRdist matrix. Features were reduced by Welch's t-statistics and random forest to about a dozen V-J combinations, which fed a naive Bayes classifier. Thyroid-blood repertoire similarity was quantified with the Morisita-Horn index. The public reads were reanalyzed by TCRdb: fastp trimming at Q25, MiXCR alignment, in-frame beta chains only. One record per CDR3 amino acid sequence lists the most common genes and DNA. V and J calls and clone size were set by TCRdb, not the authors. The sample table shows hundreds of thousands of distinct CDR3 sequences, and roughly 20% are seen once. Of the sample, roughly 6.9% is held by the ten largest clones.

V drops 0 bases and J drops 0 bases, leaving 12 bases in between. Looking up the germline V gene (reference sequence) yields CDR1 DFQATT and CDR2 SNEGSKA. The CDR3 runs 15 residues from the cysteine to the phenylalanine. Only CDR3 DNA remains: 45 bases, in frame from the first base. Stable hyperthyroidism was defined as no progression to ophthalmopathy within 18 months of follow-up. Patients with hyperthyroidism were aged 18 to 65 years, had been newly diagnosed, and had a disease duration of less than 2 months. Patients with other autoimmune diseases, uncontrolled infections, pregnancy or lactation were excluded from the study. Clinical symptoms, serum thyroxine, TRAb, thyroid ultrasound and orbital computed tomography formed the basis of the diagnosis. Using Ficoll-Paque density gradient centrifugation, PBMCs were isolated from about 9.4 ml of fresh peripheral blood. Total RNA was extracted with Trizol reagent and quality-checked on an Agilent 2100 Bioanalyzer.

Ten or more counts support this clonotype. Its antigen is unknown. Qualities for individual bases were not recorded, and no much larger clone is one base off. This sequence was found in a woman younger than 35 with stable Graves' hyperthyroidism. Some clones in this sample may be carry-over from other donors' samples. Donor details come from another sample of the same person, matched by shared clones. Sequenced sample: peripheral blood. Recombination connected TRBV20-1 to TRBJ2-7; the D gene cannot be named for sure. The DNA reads TGCAGTGCTAGAGATAGACTCAGGAGCTCCTACGAGCAGTACTTC. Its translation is CSARDRLRSSYEQYF.